These 28 T cell receptor beta chains were sequenced from one sample in a study of T cells after yellow fever vaccination. TCRdb passed the 5' RACE reads through MiXCR, listing each CDR3 protein once. The sample gives about 510,000 distinct CDR3 sequences, 21% of which show up once; around 17% is in the top ten. The sequencing here drew on PBMCs, taken 21 days after the first yellow fever vaccination. These receptors were obtained from a young man who received the YFV17D yellow fever vaccine.

J is TRBJ2-5 and V is TRBV2; 7 bases fit TRBD2. Germline trimming cut 7 bases from V and 5 bases from J; bases unmatched to any gene: 13. The CDR3 extends over 15 amino acids. Germline V gene data show CDR1 as SNHLY and CDR2 as FYNNEI. CDR3 sequence reads: CASTSISAGLETQYF. The CDR3 DNA sequence: TGTGCCAGCACCTCAATTTCAGCGGGGTTGGAGACCCAGTACTTC.

The gene calls are TRBV12-3 or TRBV12-4 and TRBJ1-2; D gene ambiguous. V was pared by 3 bases and J by 6 bases, with 17 bases between. The CDR3 consists of 15 residues. CDR3 in DNA: TGTGCCAGCAGTTTTAGTATGCAACTTTACAATGGCTACACCTTC. Translated: CASSFSMQLYNGYTF.

This clonotype was seen a handful of times. This chain links TRBV18 with TRBJ2-7; D is perhaps TRBD1 (5 bases). The CDR3 runs 13 residues. Trimming shortened V by 2 bases and J by 5 bases, and 10 bases separated the two germline ends. CDR1 is KGHSH, CDR2 LQKENI, per germline. The CDR3 loop is CASSPLARDEQYV. DNA of the CDR3: TGTGCCAGCTCACCATTGGCCAGGGACGAGCAGTACGTC.

This rearrangement joins TRBV5-1 to TRBJ1-2; weak D call: TRBD1 (5 bases). Germline V gene data show CDR1 as SGHRS and CDR2 as YFSETQ. The V and J ends lost 4 bases and 0 bases respectively, with 10 bases between them. The CDR3 has 14 amino acids. For the CDR3, the DNA is TGCGCCAGCAGCGGGGGAACCACTAACTATGGCTACACCTTC. It encodes CASSGGTTNYGYTF.

The CDR3 is CASSQGIKSGAYTF. In DNA, the CDR3 is TGCGCCAGCAGCCAAGGCATTAAGTCAGGCGCCTACACCTTC. This chain links TRBV4-3 with TRBJ1-2; D not certain. The CDR3 sequence is 14 residues long. Trimming removed 1 base at V and 10 bases at J, with 16 bases between. In germline, CDR1 is LGHNA, CDR2 YSLEER.

V and J are TRBV15 and TRBJ2-5, with a tentative D call TRBD2 (5 bases). CDR3 size: 13 residues. V lost 4 bases and J 10 bases, leaving 16 bases between the germline ends. Germline values: CDR1 LNHNV, CDR2 YYDKDF (reference sequence). CDR3 loop: CATSTSRVGSQYF. CDR3 DNA: TGTGCCACCAGCACCTCGCGGGTTGGTAGCCAGTACTTC.

A few counts support this clonotype. The chain couples TRBV20-1 to TRBJ2-1; either TRBD1 or TRBD2 may fit D (5 bases each). Germline V gene lookup returns CDR1 DFQATT and CDR2 SNEGSKA (reference sequence). The CDR3 is 15 residues long. V was trimmed by 2 bases and J by 5 bases, leaving 16 bases between them. The CDR3 sequence: CSARTYRGRHNEQFF. The CDR3 DNA follows: TGCAGTGCTAGAACTTATCGGGGACGCCACAATGAGCAGTTCTTC.

This chain joins TRBV25-1 and TRBJ2-3; TRBD1 agrees at 7 bases. There are 16 residues in the CDR3. The germline V gene encodes CDR1 MGHDK and CDR2 SYGVNS. V shed 5 bases, J shed 4 bases, and the junction held 12 bases outside the gene matches. Written as DNA, the CDR3 is TGTGCCAGCAGTATCCGGACAGGAGCCTCCCCAGATACGCAGTATTTT. Protein product: CASSIRTGASPDTQYF.

This chain connects TRBV7-9 to TRBJ1-1, with TRBD1 matching 7 bases. Looked up from germline, CDR1 is SEHNR and CDR2 is FQNEAQ (reference sequence). V gave up 6 bases and J gave up 1 base; unmatched junction bases: 11. The CDR3 covers 16 residues. CDR3 loop: CASSYQPRTGNTEAFF. The CDR3 DNA reads as TGTGCCAGCAGTTACCAACCTAGGACAGGGAACACTGAAGCTTTCTTT.

This clonotype was seen a handful of times. The genes are TRBV30 and TRBJ1-1; no reliable D call. This CDR3 contains 14 residues. V lost 2 bases to trimming and J lost 4 bases, with 14 bases between them. Germline assignment: CDR1 GTSNPN and CDR2 SVGIG (reference sequence). The CDR3 region is CAWSTLGVVTEAFF. The CDR3, as DNA: TGTGCCTGGAGTACCCTCGGGGTCGTCACTGAAGCTTTCTTT.

The chain couples TRBV11-3 to TRBJ2-1; maybe TRBD1 (6 bases). CDR3 length equals 15 residues. Germline CDR1 and CDR2: SGHNT and YENEEA. V was pared by 4 bases and J by 7 bases, with 17 bases between. CDR3 nucleotide sequence: TGTGCCAGCAGCTCTTGGGACCAGGGGAGAAATGAGCAGTTCTTC. Protein product: CASSSWDQGRNEQFF.

The V call is TRBV21-1, the J call TRBJ2-1; the listed D gene, TRBD1, was not tested against the DNA. TRBV21-1 is labeled a pseudogene. CDR3 length equals 17 residues. DNA of the CDR3: TGTGCCAGCAGCAAAGCAGGGACAGGGGGAACGTACAATGAGCAGTTCTTC. Its translation is CASSKAGTGGTYNEQFF.

Of note for this clonotype: With a much larger clone just one base away, this may be a read error. The rearrangement uses TRBV6-6 and TRBJ1-1; D perhaps matches TRBD1 (5 bases). Germline V lookup: CDR1 MNHNY, CDR2 SVGAGI (reference sequence). The CDR3 totals 12 residues. The DNA for the CDR3 is TGTACCAGCAGCATAATGGACAACGTCGCTTTCTTT. Translation gives CTSSIMDNVAFF.

The chain combines TRBV4-2 with TRBJ2-5; 8 bases map to TRBD1. V dropped 4 bases and J dropped 0; count of bases not matched to a gene: 22. The germline V gene has CDR1 LGHNA and CDR2 YNFKEQ. This CDR3 has 21 residues. Written as DNA, the CDR3 is TGTGCCAGCAGCCCCGGACAGGGAAACATTGTGGGGACTCCGTACCAAGAGACCCAGTACTTC. It codes for CASSPGQGNIVGTPYQETQYF.

This clonotype was seen a few times. V usage is TRBV19 and J usage is TRBJ2-7; D unresolved. Germline CDR1 LNHDA, CDR2 SQIVND (reference sequence). CDR3 length: 11 amino acids. The V end was cut by 8 bases, the J end by 5 bases, with 10 bases between. The CDR3 protein is CASEGPDEQYF. The CDR3 coding sequence is TGTGCCAGTGAAGGTCCCGACGAGCAGTACTTC.

This rearrangement joins TRBV5-1 to TRBJ2-7; TRBD1 might be the D (6 bases). CDR3 size: 15 residues. The germline V gene encodes CDR1 SGHRS and CDR2 YFSETQ. V lost 5 bases and J 0 bases, leaving 15 bases between the germline ends. The CDR3 DNA sequence: TGCGCCAGCAGAATCAGGACAGAAAGCTCCTACGAGCAGTACTTC. The encoded protein is CASRIRTESSYEQYF.

This clonotype has a handful of counts. V and J are TRBV20-1 and TRBJ2-2, with D perhaps TRBD2 (6 bases). Germline V gene lookup returns CDR1 DFQATT and CDR2 SNEGSKA (reference sequence). This CDR3 is 14 amino acids long. The V end lost 5 bases, the J end lost 2 bases, and 12 bases lay between the germline ends. CDR3 sequence: CSAQGDFNTGELFF. The CDR3 DNA is TGCAGTGCTCAAGGGGACTTTAACACCGGGGAGCTGTTTTTT.

This clonotype was seen at least ten times. V and J are TRBV5-1 and TRBJ2-3; D perhaps matches TRBD1 (5 bases). There are 16 residues in the CDR3. In germline, CDR1 is SGHRS, CDR2 YFSETQ. V was pared by 0 bases and J by 2 bases, with 13 bases between. Here the CDR3 DNA reads TGCGCCAGCAGCTTGGGCTCGGCAGGGTCCACAGATACGCAGTATTTT. Protein: CASSLGSAGSTDTQYF.

This clonotype was found a few times. The chain employs TRBV4-1 and TRBJ2-7, with no clear D. Germline lookup yields CDR1 MGHRA and CDR2 YSYEKL. This CDR3 contains 13 residues. V was shortened by 0 bases and J by 6 bases, with 9 bases between the two germline ends. CDR3 in amino acids: CASSQEYGAEQYV. CDR3 nucleotides: TGCGCCAGCAGCCAAGAATACGGAGCCGAGCAGTACGTC.

Ten or more counts support this clonotype. J is TRBJ2-7 and V is TRBV18; D might be TRBD1 or TRBD2, each matching 5 bases. CDR1 and CDR2 (germline): KGHSH, LQKENI. Deletions cut 5 bases from V and 0 bases from J, with 17 bases between. The CDR3 contains 16 residues. The CDR3 sequence: CASSTQPTGASYEQYF. In DNA form, the CDR3 reads TGTGCCAGCTCAACTCAACCAACCGGGGCCTCCTACGAGCAGTACTTC.

This clonotype was observed a handful of times. The chain links TRBV11-2 to TRBJ2-7; possibly TRBD1 or TRBD2 for D (5 bases each). Germline loops: CDR1 SGHAT, CDR2 FQNNGV. Trimming removed 1 base from V and 6 bases from J, with 7 bases in between. This CDR3 has 12 residues. CDR3 bases: TGTGCCAGCAGCTTAGGAGGGGTCGAGCAGTACGTC. Protein: CASSLGGVEQYV.

This clonotype has at least ten counts. This sequence joins TRBV11-2 and TRBJ1-2; D uncertain. Germline CDR1 reads SGHAT; CDR2 reads FQNNGV. The V end was cut by 5 bases, the J end by 8 bases, with 15 bases between. CDR3 length: 13 residues. CDR3 protein: CASSPQEYRGYTF. DNA for the CDR3: TGTGCCAGCAGCCCCCAGGAGTACCGCGGCTACACCTTC.

This clonotype has only a few counts. The V and J genes are TRBV4-3 and TRBJ1-3; D not resolved. Trimming cost V 4 bases and J 2 bases, with 12 bases left between them. Germline values: CDR1 LGHNA, CDR2 YSLEER. The CDR3 runs to 15 residues. The CDR3: CASSPGPTAGNTIYF. The CDR3 bases are TGCGCCAGCAGCCCTGGACCTACTGCTGGAAACACCATATATTTT.

This clonotype was recorded only once. The V gene is TRBV6-6, the J gene TRBJ2-7; 7 nucleotides align to TRBD1. Per the germline V gene, CDR1 is MNHNY and CDR2 is SVGAGI (reference sequence). The CDR3 has 13 amino acids. V lost 5 bases and J lost 4; bases outside the gene matches: 5. This CDR3 reads CASSVARGYEQYV. In DNA, the CDR3 is TGTGCCAGCAGTGTTGCCAGGGGGTACGAGCAGTACGTC.

The genes are TRBV5-1 and TRBJ2-2; D possibly corresponds to TRBD1 (5 bases). The length of the CDR3 is 14 residues. V lost 0 bases to trimming and J lost 6 bases, with 9 bases between them. The germline V gene has CDR1 SGHRS and CDR2 YFSETQ. CDR3 nucleotides: TGCGCCAGCAGCTTGGAGCAGGGCCCCGGGGAGCTGTTTTTT. It translates to CASSLEQGPGELFF.

For this clonotype: The junction shows a germline mismatch at one end, possibly a read error. The genes are TRBV5-1 and TRBJ2-5, with 9 bases aligning to TRBD1. The CDR3 is made up of 14 amino acids. CDR1 SGHRS and CDR2 YFSETQ come from the germline V gene. CDR3 sequence: CASSSTGGEETQHF. In DNA form, the CDR3 reads TGCGCCAGCAGCTCTACAGGGGGCGAAGAGACCCAGCACTTC.

This rearrangement joins TRBV7-9 to TRBJ1-1, with a weak D call TRBD1 (5 bases). Germline values: CDR1 SEHNR, CDR2 FQNEAQ (reference sequence). The V end was cut by 2 bases, the J end by 1 base, with 14 bases between. There are 16 residues in the CDR3. This chain's CDR3 is CASSLSLRDGNTEAFF. CDR3 in DNA: TGTGCCAGCAGCTTAAGCCTCCGGGACGGGAACACTGAAGCTTTCTTT.

The chain employs TRBV12-3 or TRBV12-4 and TRBJ2-7; D could derive from TRBD1 or TRBD2 (5 bases each). Trimming removed 7 bases from V and 2 bases from J, with 15 bases in between. The CDR3 length is 14 residues. CDR3 in amino acids: CASTLGDGPYEQYF. The CDR3 DNA reads TGTGCCAGCACCCTAGGGGACGGACCCTACGAGCAGTACTTC.